This TCR beta chain was sequenced in a study of OX40 agonist ivuxolimab in advanced cancers. Describing the broader study: Ivuxolimab was an agonistic, fully human IgG2 monoclonal antibody directed against OX40 (CD134), a costimulatory receptor. Three dose-escalation patients achieved partial responses, one with hepatocellular carcinoma and two with cutaneous melanoma. Intravenous ivuxolimab was administered to patients every 2 weeks at six dose levels: 0.01, 0.1, 0.3, 1.5, 3 and 10 mg/kg. Among the 50 to 55 dose-escalation patients, about 19 had hepatocellular carcinoma, some 15 melanoma, 9 renal cell carcinoma and 9 head and neck cancer. The paper covers the monotherapy dose-escalation part of the phase I ivuxolimab trial, which included N of about 56 patients. A male proportion of 75% to 85% and a mean age of around 60 years, ranging from roughly 23 to 90, were recorded for the dose-escalation cohort. Patients were allowed to have had prior anti-PD-1, anti-PD-L1 or anti-CTLA-4 therapy, and around 43% of the dose-escalation patients had been treated with checkpoint inhibitors. The purpose of peripheral TCRbeta sequencing was to test whether ivuxolimab changed TCR sequence diversity and led to clonal T-cell expansion. Overall results and qualifications from the work: Low levels of normalized T-cell clonal expansion were also seen in some patients who did not respond. The antigen specificity of the peripheral T cells that underwent clonal expansion was not determined. Clonal expansion of both CD4+ and CD8+ blood T cells was observed from baseline to week 6 at doses 0.1 to 3.0 mg/kg. In the 0.1-3.0 mg/kg groups, partial responders were among the patients with the lowest normalized peripheral clonal expansion, particularly in CD8+ T cells. After ivuxolimab, CD8+ T cells had more expanded clones than CD4+ T cells on average.

For this clone: No antigen is known for it. Per-nucleotide qualities are absent, and no much larger clonotype sits a single base away.

Genomic DNA was extracted from sorted cells for sequencing of the TCRbeta CDR3 region. The immunoSEQ Assay was used to sequence the TCRbeta CDR3 regions. TCRdb holds this immuneACCESS table with in-frame rearrangements only. Some clones are missing; in checked studies, unresolved V genes explain under half, and the rest has no known cause. This sample has about 83,000 clones in its table, and over 75% of those were observed once. Of the sample, under 0.75% falls within the top ten clones. The trial excluded patients who had a history of autoimmune disease or who were on systemic immunosuppression. Peripheral blood for TCR sequencing was collected from all dose cohorts at baseline, on cycle 4 day 1, and on cycle 7 day 1. The samples were taken from a phase I, first-in-human, multicenter, open-label dose-escalation trial of ivuxolimab. Adults with locally advanced or metastatic melanoma, renal cell carcinoma, hepatocellular carcinoma or head and neck squamous cell carcinoma were enrolled in the trial. CD4+ and CD8+ T cells were sorted separately from peripheral blood before TCR sequencing.

The CDR3 covers 14 residues, taking in both the cysteine and the phenylalanine. Kept here is only the CDR3 DNA, which spans 42 bases and is read in frame from base 1. Taken from the germline V gene (reference sequence), the CDR1 and CDR2 loops are GTSNPN and SVGIG. The V end loses 2 bases and the J end loses 2 bases, and a stretch of 13 bases separates them. The TCR comes from an adult with an advanced solid tumor such as melanoma, head and neck, liver or kidney cancer. The sequencing here drew on CD4+ or CD8+ T cells sorted from blood, taken in a trial of the OX40 agonist ivuxolimab. The chain is encoded by TRBV30 joined to TRBJ2-7; TRBD2 is a possible D gene, resting on 6 matching bases. The nucleotides read TGTGCCTGGAGTATCCCGGGACTTACCTACGAGCAGTACTTC. Translation gives CAWSIPGLTYEQYF.